The 26 T cell receptor beta chains below come from one sample, sequenced in a study of response to subunit inactivated influenza vaccine. TCRdb fed the RT-PCR reads into MiXCR, producing one record per CDR3 protein. Among 540,000 or so distinct CDR3 sequences listed, 10% to 15% were seen once. Here the sequenced sample was PBMCs from blood, taken more than 35 days after vaccination. Receptors were obtained from a middle-aged man who received an inactivated influenza vaccine.

Only one count was recorded for this clonotype. The chain uses TRBV29-1 and TRBJ2-7; 14 bases match TRBD2. The germline CDR1 and CDR2 sequences are SQVTM and ANQGSEA. The CDR3 covers 14 residues. After removal of 5 bases from V and 4 bases from J, the junction contained 4 bases not matched to a gene. CDR3 protein: CSVRTSGRIYEQYF. CDR3 nucleotides: TGCAGCGTTAGGACTAGCGGGAGGATATACGAGCAGTACTTC.

This chain joins TRBV28 and TRBJ2-2, with 10 bases identical to TRBD2. V was pared by 5 bases and J by 0 bases, with 6 bases of the junction left unmatched. The CDR3 is 17 residues long. Per the germline V gene, CDR1 is MDHEN and CDR2 is SYDVKM. The CDR3 region is CASSISGRPSNTGELFF. CDR3 coding DNA: TGTGCCAGCAGTATTAGCGGGAGGCCTTCGAACACCGGGGAGCTGTTTTTT. Together with reference TRBV28 and TRBJ2-2, the CDR3 gives the full variable domain: DVKVTQSSRYLVKRTGEKVFLECVQDMDHENMFWYRQDPGLGLRLIYFSYDVKMKEKGDIPEGYSVSREKKERFSLILESASTNQTSMYLCASSISGRPSNTGELFFGEGSRLTVL.

At least ten counts were recorded for this clonotype. The chain uses TRBV18 and TRBJ2-7, with a weak D call TRBD2 (5 bases). Germline V gene data show CDR1 as KGHSH and CDR2 as LQKENI. V lost 2 bases to trimming and J lost 3 bases, with 11 bases between them. The CDR3 has 14 residues. The CDR3 loop is CASSPTPTSYEQYF. The CDR3 DNA reads TGTGCCAGCTCACCAACTCCCACTAGCTACGAGCAGTACTTC.

V gene TRBV3-1 combines with J gene TRBJ2-7; no clear D gene. Germline lookup yields CDR1 LGHDT and CDR2 YNNKEL (reference sequence). The CDR3 covers 13 residues. Deletions cut 0 bases from V and 3 bases from J, with 6 bases between. The CDR3 nucleotides read TGTGCCAGCAGCCAAGATGACTTCTACGAGCAGTACTTC. Its translation: CASSQDDFYEQYF.

The V gene is TRBV20-1, the J gene TRBJ1-2; unclear D gene. V was trimmed by 4 bases and J by 4 bases, leaving 7 bases between them. Germline V gene sequence: CDR1 DFQATT, CDR2 SNEGSKA (reference sequence). This CDR3 has 11 residues. CDR3 DNA sequence: TGCAGTGCTAAATACAGCTATGGCTACACCTTC. It specifies CSAKYSYGYTF.

This chain connects TRBV12-3 or TRBV12-4 to TRBJ2-3, with 10 bases fitting TRBD2. The ends lost 5 bases at V and 4 bases at J; junction bases unmatched: 9. CDR3 length equals 16 residues. As DNA, the CDR3 is TGTGCCAGCAGTCCCGCCGCCGGGACTAGCGCAGATACGCAGTATTTT. Translating gives CASSPAAGTSADTQYF.

This clonotype was observed a few times. This rearrangement joins TRBV24-1 to TRBJ1-1, with D possibly matching TRBD1 (5 bases). The V end was cut by 5 bases, the J end by 1 base, with 10 bases between. This CDR3 comprises 14 residues. CDR1 KGHDR and CDR2 SFDVKD come from the germline V gene. CDR3: CATSGRGWNTEAFF. CDR3 coding DNA: TGTGCCACCAGTGGAAGGGGATGGAACACTGAAGCTTTCTTT.

The chain carries TRBV24-1 and TRBJ2-2, with D possibly TRBD1 on 6 matching bases. Trimming shortened V by 7 bases and J by 2 bases, and 10 bases separated the two germline ends. This CDR3 contains 14 residues. The germline gives CDR1 KGHDR, CDR2 SFDVKD. The CDR3, as DNA: TGTGCCACCAGCAGGGGAACAAACACCGGGGAGCTGTTTTTT. Translating gives CATSRGTNTGELFF.

The rearrangement joins TRBV29-1 to TRBJ2-3; D is tentatively TRBD1 or TRBD2 (5 bases each). Trimming took off 3 bases at V and 6 bases at J, with 13 bases between the two ends. The germline gives CDR1 SQVTM, CDR2 ANQGSEA. The CDR3 is made up of 13 amino acids. Here the CDR3 reads CSVEGPGGDTQYF. The DNA for the CDR3 is TGCAGCGTTGAGGGACCCGGTGGGGATACGCAGTATTTT.

There are a few counts of this clonotype. The rearrangement uses TRBV5-6 and TRBJ2-5; 8 positions match TRBD1. CDR1 and CDR2 (germline): SGHDT, YYEEEE. The CDR3 totals 16 residues. Losses at the gene ends were 4 bases for V and 5 bases for J; bases not matched to a gene: 13. This CDR3 reads CASSTGLAGGYETQYF. Here the CDR3 DNA reads TGTGCCAGCAGCACTGGTTTGGCAGGGGGCTATGAGACCCAGTACTTC.

This clonotype was counted a few times. This sequence joins TRBV7-9 and TRBJ1-3; D gene ambiguous. The CDR3 runs to 13 residues. V shed 7 bases and J shed 0 bases, with 7 bases lying between them. Germline CDR1 is SEHNR and CDR2 is FQNEAQ (reference sequence). CDR3 DNA sequence: TGTGCCAGCACCCTGAGCTCTGGAAACACCATATATTTT. It yields the protein CASTLSSGNTIYF.

In this sample, this clonotype turned up many times. The rearrangement uses TRBV20-1 and TRBJ2-5; 7 bases map to TRBD2. The CDR3 consists of 15 residues. In germline, CDR1 is DFQATT, CDR2 SNEGSKA (reference sequence). Trimming removed 0 bases from V and 1 base from J; junction bases left unmatched: 5. The CDR3 region has the DNA TGCAGTGCTAGAGAGTTCGGCGGGGGCCAAGAGACCCAGTACTTC. Residues: CSAREFGGGQETQYF.

This clonotype appeared a few times. The chain recombines TRBV27 with TRBJ2-7; TRBD1 agrees at 7 bases. CDR1 and CDR2 from the germline V gene are MNHEY and SMNVEV (reference sequence). This CDR3 region has 17 residues. The trim removed 0 bases at V and 4 bases at J, leaving 12 bases unmatched. CDR3 sequence (DNA): TGTGCCAGCAGTTTATCGTTGAAGGCAGGGGGTCCTTACGAGCAGTACTTC. Its translation: CASSLSLKAGGPYEQYF.

The sample holds many counts of this clonotype. The genes are TRBV2 and TRBJ2-3, with D maybe TRBD2 (6 bases). The ends were cut back, 8 bases at V and 0 bases at J, with 15 bases in the middle. Germline CDR1 and CDR2: SNHLY and FYNNEI. This CDR3 comprises 15 residues. CDR3 nucleotides: TGTGCCAGCGAAACCGGGAGTTTTAGCACAGATACGCAGTATTTT. As protein: CASETGSFSTDTQYF.

The chain combines TRBV20-1 with TRBJ2-5; the match to TRBD2 covers 7 bases. V was pared by 5 bases and J by 4 bases, with 16 bases of the junction left unmatched. Germline V gene data show CDR1 as DFQATT and CDR2 as SNEGSKA (reference sequence). The length of the CDR3 is 16 residues. The CDR3 loop is CSAVDRGREVSETQYF. CDR3 nucleotides: TGCAGTGCTGTTGATCGAGGGAGGGAGGTGTCAGAGACCCAGTACTTC.

At least ten counts were recorded for this clonotype. This sequence joins TRBV12-3 or TRBV12-4 and TRBJ2-7; TRBD1 might be the D (6 bases). Trimming pared 3 bases from V and 3 bases from J, leaving 9 bases between. This CDR3 has 13 residues. Here the CDR3 DNA reads TGTGCCAGCAGTTTTGCAGGGGACTACGAGCAGTACTTC. This gives the protein CASSFAGDYEQYF.

This clonotype was counted between two and nine times. The chain recombines TRBV15 with TRBJ2-3; 10 bases are a match to TRBD2. The CDR3 is made up of 18 amino acids. J was trimmed by 2 bases and V by 0 bases; bases with no gene match: 8. Germline lookup yields CDR1 LNHNV and CDR2 YYDKDF (reference sequence). CDR3 coding DNA: TGTGCCACCAGCAGAGATCGGTTAGCGGGGGGATCCACAGATACGCAGTATTTT. This sequence encodes CATSRDRLAGGSTDTQYF. The whole variable domain, filled in from reference TRBV15 and TRBJ2-3, reads DAMVIQNPRYQVTQFGKPVTLSCSQTLNHNVMYWYQQKSSQAPKLLFHYYDKDFNNEADTPDNFQSRRPNTSFCFLDIRSPGLGDTAMYLCATSRDRLAGGSTDTQYFGPGTRLTVL.

The chain uses TRBV12-3 or TRBV12-4 and TRBJ2-7; weak D call: TRBD1 (6 bases). The CDR3 contains 14 residues. The V end lost 5 bases, the J end lost 2 bases, and 13 bases lay between the germline ends. CDR3 loop: CASSHRVLAYEQYF. CDR3 nucleotide sequence: TGTGCCAGCAGTCACAGGGTTTTAGCCTACGAGCAGTACTTC.

This clonotype was counted ten times or more. The chain couples TRBV7-8 to TRBJ1-3; D gene unclear. CDR1 is SGHVS, CDR2 FQNEAQ, per germline. The V and J ends lost 0 bases and 0 bases respectively, with 6 bases between them. CDR3 length: 15 amino acids. The CDR3 region is CASSLAVDSGNTIYF. The CDR3 coding sequence is TGTGCCAGCAGCTTAGCAGTGGACTCTGGAAACACCATATATTTT.

The sample holds many counts of this clonotype. The chain employs TRBV5-1 and TRBJ2-1; D is perhaps TRBD1 (5 bases). CDR3 length: 16 amino acids. V was pared by 0 bases and J by 0 bases, with 10 bases between. The germline CDR1 and CDR2 sequences are SGHRS and YFSETQ. DNA for the CDR3: TGCGCCAGCAGCTTGGAGGGGTCCAGCTCCTACAATGAGCAGTTCTTC. It translates to CASSLEGSSSYNEQFF.

The rearrangement uses TRBV5-6 and TRBJ2-1; 13 nucleotides line up with TRBD2. V lost 0 bases to trimming and J lost 7 bases; unmatched junction nucleotides: 4. This CDR3 is built from 16 residues. The germline V gene has CDR1 SGHDT and CDR2 YYEEEE. The DNA for the CDR3 is TGTGCCAGCAGCTTGGCCACTAGCGGGGGGGCAAATGAGCAGTTCTTC. It specifies CASSLATSGGANEQFF. Complete variable domain (other parts from reference TRBV5-6 and TRBJ2-1): DAGVTQSPTHLIKTRGQQVTLRCSPKSGHDTVSWYQQALGQGPQFIFQYYEEEERQRGNFPDRFSGHQFPNYSSELNVNALLLGDSALYLCASSLATSGGANEQFFGPGTRLTVL.

This clonotype was seen only a few times. This chain uses TRBV7-9 with TRBJ2-3; TRBD2 aligns across 12 bases. V lost 5 bases to trimming and J lost 4 bases; unmatched junction nucleotides: 7. The germline CDR1 and CDR2 sequences are SEHNR and FQNEAQ (reference sequence). CDR3 length: 16 amino acids. The CDR3, as DNA: TGTGCCAGCAGCCTTGGGACTAGCGGGTTCTCAGATACGCAGTATTTT. This encodes CASSLGTSGFSDTQYF.

There are many counts of this clonotype. The chain employs TRBV5-1 and TRBJ2-2; D is ambiguous. Trimming cost V 5 bases and J 5 bases, with 10 bases left between them. The CDR3 extends over 13 amino acids. Germline V gene data show CDR1 as SGHRS and CDR2 as YFSETQ. The CDR3 sequence: CASSSKDTGELFF. The CDR3 DNA sequence: TGCGCCAGCAGTTCAAAGGATACCGGGGAGCTGTTTTTT.

This clonotype was detected ten times or more. The CDR3 sequence is CSVEFPSGRMDEQYF. The CDR3 DNA reads as TGCAGCGTTGAGTTCCCTAGCGGGAGGATGGACGAGCAGTACTTC. The chain has TRBV29-1 and TRBJ2-7; TRBD2 matches at 11 bases. V was pared by 3 bases and J by 5 bases, with 9 bases of the junction left unmatched. The germline V gene encodes CDR1 SQVTM and CDR2 ANQGSEA. The CDR3 sequence is 15 residues long.

The genes are TRBV6-1 and TRBJ2-3; D not resolved. Between the trimmed V and J ends, which lost 3 bases and 3 bases, there was a span of 4 bases. This CDR3 region has 12 residues. The germline gives CDR1 MNHNS, CDR2 SASEGT. The CDR3 here is CASSERTDTQYF. As DNA, the CDR3 is TGTGCCAGCAGTGAGAGAACAGATACGCAGTATTTT.

This rearrangement joins TRBV28 to TRBJ2-6; 8 bases line up with TRBD1. The CDR3 is 17 amino acids. The germline V gene has CDR1 MDHEN and CDR2 SYDVKM. V lost 0 bases and J lost 2; bases outside the gene matches: 3. The CDR3 reads CASSLWQGAPGANVLTF. The CDR3, as DNA: TGTGCCAGCAGTTTATGGCAGGGGGCGCCTGGGGCCAACGTCCTGACTTTC.